One and the same sample provided the 25 T cell receptor beta chains below, sequenced in a study of cytomegalovirus exposure and HLA in healthy donors. The PCR made use of 60 Vbeta and 13 Jbeta primers. The assay was immunoSEQ multiplex PCR, and TCRdb's table has in-frame clones only and misses some. In the table there are about 120,000 clones, around 75% of which are singletons. The sample comprised PBMCs. The source of these receptors is a woman in her 50s in good health and CMV-seropositive.

This clone came up once. In the same sample, other DNA sequences code for this CDR3. V gene TRBV5-1 combines with J gene TRBJ2-5, with TRBD2 matching over 8 bases. Germline CDR1 reads SGHRS; CDR2 reads YFSETQ. There are 16 residues in the CDR3. Trimming cost V 0 bases and J 1 base; bases outside gene matches: 5. The CDR3 nucleotides read TGCGCCAGCAGCTTGGCGGGGACTAGTGGCCAAGAGACCCAGTACTTC. Protein: CASSLAGTSGQETQYF.

CDR3 residues: CASYTWDRGDYGYTF. The CDR3 nucleotides read TGTGCCAGCTACACCTGGGACAGGGGAGACTATGGCTACACCTTC. The genes are TRBV6-1 and TRBJ1-2; 10 bases match TRBD1. V dropped 8 bases and J dropped 3; count of bases not matched to a gene: 9. Germline CDR1 and CDR2: MNHNS and SASEGT. This CDR3 has 15 residues.

V gene TRBV7-6 combines with J gene TRBJ1-2, with 7 bases matching TRBD1. After removal of 5 bases from V and 1 base from J, the junction contained 10 bases not matched to a gene. Germline V gives CDR1 SGHVS, CDR2 FNYEAQ. The CDR3 sequence is 16 residues long. The CDR3 region has the DNA TGTGCCAGCAGCGACCGCCCGGGACAGCTTAACTATGGCTACACCTTC. Its translation is CASSDRPGQLNYGYTF.

V gene TRBV29-1 combines with J gene TRBJ2-1; 9 nucleotides line up with TRBD2. J was trimmed by 4 bases and V by 3 bases; bases with no gene match: 4. The CDR3 contains 14 residues. Germline CDR1 reads SQVTM; CDR2 reads ANQGSEA. CDR3 DNA: TGCAGCGTTGATACGGCGGGGGGGTACAATGAGCAGTTCTTC. It encodes CSVDTAGGYNEQFF.

The gene calls are TRBV7-3 and TRBJ2-1; no firm D call. The germline V and J ends were trimmed by 3 bases and 2 bases, with 8 bases remaining between them. The CDR3 runs 14 residues. Germline V gene sequence: CDR1 SGHTA, CDR2 FQGTGA. CDR3 nucleotide sequence: TGTGCCAGCAGCTTCTCCGCTACCTACAATGAGCAGTTCTTC. Protein: CASSFSATYNEQFF.

The V gene is TRBV5-1, the J gene TRBJ2-7; TRBD2 matches at 9 bases. The germline CDR1 and CDR2 sequences are SGHRS and YFSETQ. The CDR3 loop spans 15 amino acids. V dropped 1 base and J dropped 3; count of bases not matched to a gene: 5. CDR3 nucleotides: TGCGCCAGCAGCTTGAATCCTAGCGGGATCTACGAGCAGTACTTC. Protein product: CASSLNPSGIYEQYF.

This chain connects TRBV11-2 to TRBJ2-6, with 7 bases identical to TRBD1. V shed 4 bases and J 0 bases; nucleotides not matched to a gene: 9. CDR1 is SGHAT, CDR2 FQNNGV, per germline. CDR3 length: 18 residues. CDR3 amino acids: CASSYRTGQYSGANVLTF. Written as DNA, the CDR3 is TGTGCCAGCAGCTACCGGACAGGTCAATACTCTGGGGCCAACGTCCTGACTTTC.

The gene calls are TRBV7-3 and TRBJ2-7, with 10 positions matching TRBD1. V shed 5 bases and J 7 bases; nucleotides not matched to a gene: 11. CDR3 length equals 15 residues. The V gene's germline CDR1 is SGHTA and CDR2 FQGTGA. CDR3 sequence reads: CASSPPGQGPREQYF. CDR3 coding DNA: TGTGCCAGCAGCCCCCCGGGACAGGGGCCCCGGGAGCAGTACTTC.

The rearrangement uses TRBV10-2 and TRBJ2-1, with D tentatively TRBD2 (6 bases). In germline, CDR1 is WSHSY, CDR2 SAAADI. The V end lost 3 bases, the J end lost 8 bases, and 17 bases lay between the germline ends. This CDR3 has 15 amino acids. Here the CDR3 DNA reads TGCGCCAGCAGTGACTGGACTACCTGGGGCGATGAGCAGTTCTTC. Translating gives CASSDWTTWGDEQFF.

V gene TRBV6-5 combines with J gene TRBJ1-3; D gene ambiguous. There are 13 residues in the CDR3. In germline, CDR1 is MNHEY, CDR2 SVGAGI. With 0 bases removed from V and 4 bases from J, the gap between germline ends came to 4 bases. CDR3 loop: CASSYSAGNTIYF. In DNA, the CDR3 is TGTGCCAGCAGTTACTCGGCAGGAAACACCATATATTTT.

CDR3 coding DNA: TGTGCCAGCAGCTCAATAACGGGGGTGGGGACTGAAGCTTTCTTT. This sequence encodes CASSSITGVGTEAFF. The chain recombines TRBV7-9 with TRBJ1-1; tentative D call: TRBD1 (5 bases). CDR1 and CDR2 from the germline V gene are SEHNR and FQNEAQ (reference sequence). CDR3 length equals 15 residues. Trimming cost V 4 bases and J 5 bases, with 17 bases left between them.

This clone has a handful of counts. The CDR3 nucleotides read TGTGCCAGTCGTCCGACCGGGACAGGAGCCTACAATGAGCAGTTCTTC. Amino acids: CASRPTGTGAYNEQFF. This chain links TRBV19 with TRBJ2-1, with 8 bases fitting TRBD1. CDR1 LNHDA and CDR2 SQIVND come from the germline V gene (reference sequence). With 8 bases clipped from V and 2 bases from J, the junction kept 11 bases outside the gene matches. This CDR3 is 16 amino acids long.

The CDR3 coding sequence is TGTGCCTGGACCCCGGGAGGGACGGGGGAGCAGTTCTTC. As protein: CAWTPGGTGEQFF. This chain links TRBV30 with TRBJ2-1; 8 bases fit TRBD2. CDR3 length: 13 residues. Unmatched junction bases numbered 9, after V lost 4 bases and J lost 10 bases. Germline V gene sequence: CDR1 GTSNPN, CDR2 SVGIG (reference sequence).

CDR3 sequence: CASRAGEYEQYF. Written as DNA, the CDR3 is TGTGCCTCAAGGGCGGGGGAGTACGAGCAGTACTTC. The chain uses TRBV6-5 and TRBJ2-7; 7 nucleotides match TRBD2. The germline gives CDR1 MNHEY, CDR2 SVGAGI. Trimming cost V 11 bases and J 4 bases; bases outside gene matches: 8. CDR3 length: 12 amino acids.

The chain uses TRBV14 and TRBJ2-2; 7 bases fit TRBD1. The CDR3 runs to 17 residues. Germline lookup yields CDR1 SGHDN and CDR2 FVKESK. The junction had 8 bases not matched to a gene; V was cut back by 2 bases and J by 2 bases. The CDR3 region has the DNA TGTGCCAGCAGCCAACGCCGGGACAGTTCCAACACCGGGGAGCTGTTTTTT. Its protein product is CASSQRRDSSNTGELFF.

The V gene is TRBV4-2, the J gene TRBJ2-1; 10 nucleotides agree with TRBD2. In germline, CDR1 is LGHNA, CDR2 YNFKEQ. V was pared by 4 bases and J by 5 bases, with 8 bases of the junction left unmatched. This CDR3 has 16 residues. CDR3 amino acids: CASSRTSGRADNEQFF. The CDR3 DNA reads TGTGCCAGCAGCCGTACAAGCGGGAGGGCCGACAATGAGCAGTTCTTC.

This clone was seen a single time. The rearrangement links TRBV6-1 to TRBJ2-7; tentatively, D is TRBD1 (7 bases). The V end lost 4 bases, the J end lost 3 bases, and 13 bases lay between the germline ends. Germline loops: CDR1 MNHNS, CDR2 SASEGT. The CDR3 is made up of 14 amino acids. The CDR3 sequence is CASSAAGQNYEQYF. The CDR3 DNA reads as TGTGCCAGCAGTGCCGCGGGACAGAACTACGAGCAGTACTTC.

The chain joins TRBV2 to TRBJ2-1, with a tentative D call TRBD2 (6 bases). The CDR3 has 17 amino acids. Germline-derived CDR1 and CDR2 are SNHLY and FYNNEI. Trimming pared 2 bases from V and 0 bases from J, leaving 14 bases between. The CDR3 sequence: CASSEWAGPSSYNEQFF. CDR3 DNA sequence: TGTGCCAGCAGTGAATGGGCGGGGCCGAGCTCCTACAATGAGCAGTTCTTC.

V gene TRBV27 combines with J gene TRBJ2-1; D remains unclear. V was cut by 6 bases and J by 5 bases, with 5 bases left in between. Germline V gene sequence: CDR1 MNHEY, CDR2 SMNVEV (reference sequence). This CDR3 contains 11 residues. DNA of the CDR3: TGTGCCAGCAGGTATGACAATGAGCAGTTCTTC. This codes for CASRYDNEQFF.

DNA for the CDR3: TGTGCCAGCAGTGTAACTACCCGAGGGACCCAGTACTTC. Translation gives CASSVTTRGTQYF. The chain recombines TRBV25-1 with TRBJ2-5; D is undetermined. In germline, CDR1 is MGHDK, CDR2 SYGVNS. Trimming removed 4 bases at V and 7 bases at J, with 13 bases between. The CDR3 is 13 amino acids.

This chain links TRBV6-1 with TRBJ2-7, with D tentatively TRBD1 (6 bases). The CDR3 length is 14 residues. With 8 bases removed from V and 2 bases from J, the gap between germline ends came to 16 bases. Germline V CDR1 and CDR2: MNHNS, SASEGT. As DNA, the CDR3 is TGTGCCAGCCTGAAATCAGGGGCCGCCTACGAGCAGTACTTC. It specifies CASLKSGAAYEQYF.

This clone was found a few times. The chain has TRBV4-1 and TRBJ2-2; perhaps TRBD2 as D (5 bases). Trimming cost V 0 bases and J 5 bases, with 10 bases left between them. Germline assignment: CDR1 MGHRA and CDR2 YSYEKL. The length of the CDR3 is 15 residues. This chain's CDR3 is CASSQEWRTTGELFF. CDR3 in DNA: TGCGCCAGCAGCCAAGAGTGGCGGACTACCGGGGAGCTGTTTTTT.

The chain carries TRBV13 and TRBJ1-1; TRBD1 might be the D (5 bases). The CDR3 length is 15 residues. Trimming removed 6 bases at V and 5 bases at J, with 19 bases between. Germline loops: CDR1 PRHDT, CDR2 FYEKMQ (reference sequence). Here the CDR3 DNA reads TGTGCCAGCAGTCCCCTGGCGGGGCTTGAAACTGAAGCTTTCTTT. It is translated as CASSPLAGLETEAFF.

This chain links TRBV30 with TRBJ1-5; D remains ambiguous. The germline V gene encodes CDR1 GTSNPN and CDR2 SVGIG (reference sequence). The CDR3 runs to 14 residues. Trimming left V 5 bases short and J 0 bases short, with 11 bases between. The CDR3 is CAWGGEYSNQPQHF. The CDR3, as DNA: TGTGCCTGGGGCGGAGAATATAGCAATCAGCCCCAGCATTTT.

This clone has just one count. The chain recombines TRBV7-8 with TRBJ2-7; perhaps TRBD2 as D (5 bases). Germline lookup yields CDR1 SGHVS and CDR2 FQNEAQ. The CDR3 extends over 16 amino acids. V was cut by 5 bases and J by 6 bases, with 23 bases left in between. The CDR3 loop is CASSRLDGVKGTEQYF. CDR3 nucleotides: TGTGCCAGCAGCCGACTTGACGGGGTTAAGGGAACCGAGCAGTACTTC.